This record covers a single TCR beta chain. This clonotype was seen ten or more times. No cognate antigen has been identified for it. Base qualities are not at hand, and no much larger clone is one base apart. The sample belongs to a study of T cells in Graves' hyperthyroidism and ophthalmopathy (dated by TCRdb to the late 2010s). About the full investigation: Peripheral blood samples were taken at initial diagnosis, before any treatment was given. A discovery cohort of around 98 patients, roughly 43 with Graves' ophthalmopathy and 57 with stable Graves' hyperthyroidism, was used to find distinguishing TCR V-J signatures. An independent validation cohort of around 20 hyperthyroidism patients and roughly 16 patients who later progressed to ophthalmopathy tested prospective prediction of ophthalmopathy. In addition, the study compared T-cell repertoires in thyroid tissue and in blood from several Graves' hyperthyroidism patients. Once sampling was done, hyperthyroidism patients were given methimazole at a starting dose of 30 mg daily, whereas ophthalmopathy patients were given high-dose intravenous methylprednisolone. The 95 to 100 discovery patients were randomly divided into training and test sets at a 7:3 ratio. According to the paper, TCR Vbeta CDR3 sequencing was carried out on around 140 peripheral blood samples, which came from more than 40 ophthalmopathy, fewer than 80 hyperthyroidism and roughly 17 progressor patients. Overall study results and their limits: Sample size was not statistically predetermined, and blinding of investigators to group allocation was not performed. Most expanded thyroid clonotypes (frequency above 0.001) were also detected in blood, suggesting blood repertoires may reflect thyroid immune responses. In cross-validation, a model built on a 13 V-J signature told ophthalmopathy apart from stable hyperthyroidism with 85% to 90% sensitivity and around 81% specificity, and in testing the same model reached 80%/75%. During validation, the model predicted progression to ophthalmopathy a median of about 5.9 months ahead of onset, with almost 71% sensitivity and around 73% specificity.

The TCR beta CDR3 regions were amplified from the RNA transcripts. For the first round of RT-PCR on the TCR CDR3, the HTBI primer set was used together with the Qiagen OneStep RT-PCR kit. Libraries were constructed in a second round of multiplex PCR, after which size selection and purification were performed. Paired-end sequencing of the libraries was performed with 100 bp reads on an Illumina HiSeq2000. The published analysis was carried out like this. SOAPnuke was used to process the raw data, throwing out any read that contained adapters or uncalled bases, had a mean Phred below 15, or lacked an exact constant-primer or identifier match. High-quality paired reads were merged with COPE v1.2.5, and unique nucleotide sequences were defined as clonotypes. Clonotypes were aligned to IMGT TRBV, TRBD and TRBJ reference segments using MiTCR v1.1. The analysis was restricted to V-J combinations with a frequency above 0.0001, which together covered around 99% of the repertoires. The TCS score was defined as F50 (clonal expansion) divided by E x V (chaos), with BLOSUM62-based TCRdist calculated between CDR3 peptides within each V-J. Welch's t-statistics and random forest reduced several hundred V-J features to roughly 13, which were used in a naive Bayes classifier (R e1071). TCRdb passed the public sequencing reads through fastp at Q25 and MiXCR, retaining productive beta sequences. Merged by CDR3 protein, the rows form single entries marked with the most common genes and DNA. The authors' filters were not applied to this entry. The sample records 500,000 to 550,000 distinct CDR3 sequences, more than 20% of which are singletons. More than 20% of the sample is taken by the ten largest.

Graves' hyperthyroidism was defined as stable when no progression to ophthalmopathy occurred over 18 months of follow-up. Hyperthyroidism patients were newly diagnosed, with disease duration under 2 months, and aged 18 to 65 years. Any patient with an uncontrolled infection, another autoimmune disease, pregnancy or lactation was excluded. Diagnoses relied on clinical symptoms, serum thyroxine and TRAb, thyroid ultrasound and orbital computed tomography. Ficoll-Paque density gradient centrifugation was used to isolate PBMCs from approximately 11 ml of fresh peripheral blood. Total RNA was extracted using Trizol reagent, and RNA quality was assessed on an Agilent 2100 Bioanalyzer. Via the germline V gene (reference sequence), CDR1 is LGHDT and CDR2 YNNKEL. The junction shows trimming of 0 bases on V and 5 bases on J, plus 13 bases between the germline ends. The CDR3 has 15 amino acids, counting the end cysteine and phenylalanine. Here the CDR3 DNA is all that survives: 45 bases in frame from base 1.

The TCR sequence derives from a man between 18 and 29 years old with Graves' hyperthyroidism. The chain is encoded by TRBV3-1 joined to TRBJ1-1; the D gene assignment is ambiguous. Sequencing was done on a sample of blood. This receptor has the CDR3 CASSQEKDLWTEAFF. The sequence in DNA is TGTGCCAGCAGCCAAGAGAAGGATCTATGGACTGAAGCTTTCTTT.